The T cell receptor beta chain under discussion was sequenced for a study of pediatric ulcerative colitis. Whole-study findings and limits: A couple of rectal clonotypes were found only in ulcerative colitis patients, all of them. Substantially fewer templates came from a couple of patients' blood samples.

J lost 4 bases, V lost 5 bases, and 11 bases had no gene match. This CDR3 region has 16 residues. Per the germline V gene, CDR1 is LNHDA and CDR2 is SQIVND (reference sequence). Blood was drawn at the time of colonoscopy. Clones were sequenced by immunoSEQ multiplex PCR, and TCRdb holds only the in-frame ones, with some missing. The sample gives roughly 38,000 clones, over 80% of which show up once; about 23% is in the top ten. Turning to this clone: Its specificity is unknown.

The TCR comes from a girl under 18 with moderate ulcerative colitis. Sequencing was performed on blood. This chain joins TRBV19 and TRBJ1-5; TRBD1 aligns across 7 bases. This CDR3 reads CASSLVTGFTNQPQHF. The CDR3 nucleotides read TGTGCCAGTAGTTTGGTGACAGGGTTTACGAATCAGCCCCAGCATTTT. Variable domain in full (rest from reference TRBV19 and TRBJ1-5): DGGITQSPKYLFRKEGQNVTLSCEQNLNHDAMYWYRQDPGQGLRLIYYSQIVNDFQKGDIAEGYSVSREKKESFPLTVTSAQKNPTAFYLCASSLVTGFTNQPQHFGDGTRLSIL.